These T cell receptor beta chains were read from a single sample in a study of blood T cells in healthy people across ages. TCRdb reprocessed the 5' RACE reads via MiXCR and lists one record per CDR3 protein. The sample lists 540,000 or so distinct CDR3 sequences, 45% to 55% occurring once. The sample consisted of blood. The receptors stem from a man at least 80 years old in good health. CDR3s include the opening cysteine and the closing phenylalanine or tryptophan. Each record gives: clone size, D gene, V gene, J gene, CDR3 DNA, CDR3 protein. A D gene is named only where the DNA matches it firmly. Rows may omit the clone size; those that give it use once, few, many or a size class.

size: .
D: TRBD1
V: TRBV5-1
J: TRBJ2-1
DNA: TGCGCCAGCAGCTTGTCCAACAGGGGAAACGAGCAGTTCTTC
CDR3: CASSLSNRGNEQFF

size: .
D: .
V: TRBV20-1
J: TRBJ1-1
DNA: TGCAGTGCTGGAGGGAACACTGAAGCTTTCTTT
CDR3: CSAGGNTEAFF

size: .
D: .
V: TRBV10-3
J: TRBJ1-1
DNA: TGTGCCATCTCCTTCACGGAGGTGAACACTGAAGCTTTCTTT
CDR3: CAISFTEVNTEAFF

size: few
D: TRBD2
V: TRBV6-2/TRBV6-3
J: TRBJ2-7
DNA: TGTGCCACCCGGCCTAGCGGGAGTTCCTACGAGCAGTACTTC
CDR3: CATRPSGSSYEQYF

size: .
D: .
V: TRBV7-2
J: TRBJ2-5
DNA: TGTGCCAGCAGCCAACCCGGGGAGACCCAGTACTTC
CDR3: CASSQPGETQYF

size: once
D: TRBD1
V: TRBV29-1
J: TRBJ1-2
DNA: TGCAGCGCTCGACAGGGAATCTTTAAGGGCTACACCTTC
CDR3: CSARQGIFKGYTF

size: .
D: .
V: TRBV11-2
J: TRBJ2-6
DNA: TGTGCCAGCAGTTTTAGGGGGGGCAGAAGCTCTGGGGCCAACGTCCTGACTTTC
CDR3: CASSFRGGRSSGANVLTF

size: many
D: TRBD2
V: TRBV6-6
J: TRBJ2-1
DNA: TGTGCCAGCAGTTACTTTCTAGCGGGGGGAAATGAGCAGTTCTTC
CDR3: CASSYFLAGGNEQFF

size: .
D: TRBD1
V: TRBV6-5
J: TRBJ1-2
DNA: TGTGCCAGCAGTTTCCGGACAGGGATCTATGGCTACACCTTC
CDR3: CASSFRTGIYGYTF

size: few
D: TRBD2
V: TRBV4-3
J: TRBJ2-5
DNA: TGCGCCAGCAGCCAAGGGACTAGCGGGTCCTACGCGCAGTACTTC
CDR3: CASSQGTSGSYAQYF

size: .
D: .
V: TRBV7-9
J: TRBJ2-5
DNA: TGTGCCAGCAGCTCAGAAGGTGGGAACGAAGAGACCCAGTACTTC
CDR3: CASSSEGGNEETQYF

size: .
D: TRBD1
V: TRBV6-2/TRBV6-3
J: TRBJ1-5
DNA: TGTGCCAGCACTAAAGACAGGGGGCTTGATCAGCCCCAGCATTTT
CDR3: CASTKDRGLDQPQHF

size: few
D: .
V: TRBV7-9
J: TRBJ2-5
DNA: TGTGCCAGCAGCCTCCCCCTGAAAATACAGGTTTCGGAGACCCAGTACTTC
CDR3: CASSLPLKIQVSETQYF

size: .
D: .
V: TRBV28
J: TRBJ2-7
DNA: TGTGCCAGCAGTTCCCCGGGCACCTACGCCTACGAGCAGTACTTC
CDR3: CASSSPGTYAYEQYF

size: .
D: .
V: TRBV7-2
J: TRBJ2-4
DNA: TGTGCCAGCAGCTTAGGGGTGGAGAAAAACATTCAGTACTTC
CDR3: CASSLGVEKNIQYF

size: few
D: .
V: TRBV6-5
J: TRBJ2-4
DNA: TGTGCCAGCAGTTACGGACCGGGACACGGGGAGCAGTACTTC
CDR3: CASSYGPGHGEQYF

size: .
D: TRBD2
V: TRBV4-2
J: TRBJ2-1
DNA: TGTGCCAGCAGCCAAGATCTAGCGGCCCACTCAAAATACAATGAGCAGTTCTTC
CDR3: CASSQDLAAHSKYNEQFF

size: .
D: .
V: TRBV24-1
J: TRBJ1-3
DNA: TGTGCCACTTCTCCACGGGGATCTGGAAACACCATATATTTT
CDR3: CATSPRGSGNTIYF

size: .
D: .
V: TRBV27
J: TRBJ2-1
DNA: TGTGCCAGCAGTTTGGGACTAGCCGGGGACAGGGAGACCCAGTTCTTC
CDR3: CASSLGLAGDRETQFF

size: few
D: .
V: TRBV20-1
J: TRBJ2-7
DNA: TGCAGCGGGGACTCGGGTGTCGACCCCTACGAGCAGTACTTC
CDR3: CSGDSGVDPYEQYF

size: .
D: .
V: TRBV20-1
J: TRBJ1-5
DNA: TGCAGTGCTACCCAAGGGGGGGGCAATCAGCCCCAGCATTTT
CDR3: CSATQGGGNQPQHF

size: many
D: .
V: TRBV29-1
J: TRBJ2-1
DNA: TGCAGCGTTGAGGGGCTAGCATCGAATGAGCAGTTCTTC
CDR3: CSVEGLASNEQFF

size: many
D: TRBD1
V: TRBV6-5
J: TRBJ2-7
DNA: TGTGCCACCGCCCGGGACAGGGATTCCTACGAGCAGTACTTC
CDR3: CATARDRDSYEQYF

size: many
D: .
V: TRBV10-3
J: TRBJ2-7
DNA: TGTGCCATCAGTGAGTCTAGGGACATCTACGAGCAGTACTTC
CDR3: CAISESRDIYEQYF

size: few
D: .
V: TRBV2
J: TRBJ1-2
DNA: TGTGCCAGCAGTGAAGCGCGGGGCTACACCTTC
CDR3: CASSEARGYTF

size: .
D: .
V: TRBV9
J: TRBJ1-1
DNA: TGTGCCAGCAGCGTAGCAGGGAAATCTGAAGCTTTCTTT
CDR3: CASSVAGKSEAFF

size: few
D: .
V: TRBV28
J: TRBJ2-3
DNA: TGTGCCAGCAGCTACCCTTTGGTCCGTTCCACAGATACGCAGTATTTT
CDR3: CASSYPLVRSTDTQYF

size: .
D: TRBD2
V: TRBV6-6
J: TRBJ2-7
DNA: TGTGCCAGCAGTTTTGGTCGGAGCGGGGCTACCTACGAGCAGTACTTC
CDR3: CASSFGRSGATYEQYF

size: .
D: .
V: TRBV5-1
J: TRBJ1-5
DNA: TGCGCCAGCAACACGGACAGTCGTAGCAATCAGCCCCAGCATTTT
CDR3: CASNTDSRSNQPQHF

size: many
D: TRBD2
V: TRBV6-5
J: TRBJ2-1
DNA: TGTGCCAGCAAGCTAGCGGGAGGAGACAATGAGCAGTTCTTC
CDR3: CASKLAGGDNEQFF

size: .
D: .
V: TRBV27
J: TRBJ1-2
DNA: TGTGCCAGCAGTTCTTATACGGGACGGCTGGACTATGGCTACACCTTC
CDR3: CASSSYTGRLDYGYTF

size: once
D: TRBD2
V: TRBV9
J: TRBJ2-3
DNA: TGTGCCAGCAGCGTAGGACTAGCGAGTACTGATACGCAGTATTTT
CDR3: CASSVGLASTDTQYF

size: .
D: TRBD1
V: TRBV20-1
J: TRBJ1-5
DNA: TGCAGTGCTGCCAAGGGGGCTGGTAGCAATCAGCCCCAGCATTTT
CDR3: CSAAKGAGSNQPQHF